This TCR beta chain was profiled in a study of identical twins. Study-wide results and limits: In zero-insertion analyses, partial confounding could arise from invariant MAIT and iNKT cells. Out-of-frame alpha sequences that twins shared showed excess low generation probability.

Through template switching, a universal primer site was introduced, and the cDNA contained unique molecular identifiers. Each CDR3 protein is one row after TCRdb ran MiXCR on the 5' RACE reads. The table includes 540,000 or so distinct CDR3 sequences, approximately 20% detected once. Germline V CDR1 and CDR2: MDHEN, SYDVKM. The V gene end was trimmed by 5 bases and the J gene end by 6 bases; junction bases not matched to a gene: 10. CDR3 length: 15 amino acids. As regards this clonotype: Its antigen is currently unknown.

The sample was also reused in another study, on yellow fever vaccine responses in identical twins. That study reports: Twins reportedly showed a vaccine T cell response that seemed partly convergent and partly personalized.

V gene TRBV28 combines with J gene TRBJ2-1; 7 nucleotides match TRBD1. This TCR came from a young woman in good health. The specimen sequenced was CD4+ T cells sorted from blood. CDR3 sequence reads: CASSQLQTGSNEQFF. The CDR3 DNA sequence: TGTGCCAGCAGTCAACTACAGACAGGGTCCAATGAGCAGTTCTTC.